This T cell receptor (beta chain) was documented in a study of blood T cell repertoires in COVID-19. TCRdb's copy holds only in-frame clones and misses some; the assay was immunoSEQ multiplex PCR. The repertoire holds roughly 11,000 clones, 65% to 90% seen once, with 20% to 25% in the top ten. Germline V gene lookup returns CDR1 SGHVS and CDR2 FQNEAQ. The V end was cut by 6 bases, the J end by 6 bases, with 20 bases between. This CDR3 has 16 residues. V usage is TRBV7-8 and J usage is TRBJ1-4; D is possibly TRBD1 (6 bases). The sample comprised peripheral blood. The source is a human donor in a cohort sampled during active COVID-19. This CDR3 is CASSDIGGAADEKLFF. CDR3 sequence (DNA): TGTGCCAGCAGTGATATAGGGGGGGCAGCGGATGAAAAACTGTTTTTT.